These 4 T cell receptor beta chains came from one sample sequenced in a study of cytomegalovirus exposure and HLA in healthy donors. A multiplex PCR was run with 60 Vbeta primers and 13 Jbeta primers. Generated by immunoSEQ multiplex PCR, the TCRdb table keeps only in-frame clones and is missing some. This table holds about 190,000 clones, more than 70% found once. The sequenced sample consisted of PBMCs. The receptors were sampled from a boy under 18 in good health and CMV-seronegative.

V is TRBV7-9 and J is TRBJ2-7; 10 bases map to TRBD1. Germline V gives CDR1 SEHNR, CDR2 FQNEAQ (reference sequence). This CDR3 spans 15 amino acids. Germline trimming cut 4 bases from V and 4 bases from J; bases unmatched to any gene: 7. The CDR3 region is CASSSTRDRGYEQYF. The CDR3 DNA follows: TGTGCCAGCAGCTCTACCCGGGACAGGGGTTACGAGCAGTACTTC.

This clone has just one count. This rearrangement joins TRBV6-5 to TRBJ2-2, with D unclear. CDR1 and CDR2 from the germline V gene are MNHEY and SVGAGI. This CDR3 is 13 amino acids long. Trimming removed 6 bases at V and 6 bases at J, with 11 bases between. DNA for the CDR3: TGTGCCAGCAGAACGGTGGGCCCCGGGGAGCTGTTTTTT. It encodes CASRTVGPGELFF.

The V call is TRBV9, the J call TRBJ2-1; possible D gene TRBD1, 6 bases. Germline assignment: CDR1 SGDLS and CDR2 YYNGEE. Trimming removed 0 bases at V and 3 bases at J, with 16 bases between. The CDR3 loop spans 17 amino acids. The CDR3: CASSVVSMDSVYNEQFF. DNA of the CDR3: TGTGCCAGCAGCGTAGTTTCCATGGACAGTGTCTACAATGAGCAGTTCTTC.

The chain combines TRBV13 with TRBJ2-3; 9 nucleotides agree with TRBD2. Germline assignment: CDR1 PRHDT and CDR2 FYEKMQ (reference sequence). Unmatched junction bases numbered 12, after V lost 2 bases and J lost 0 bases. The CDR3 totals 19 residues. CDR3 sequence: CASSLWATGTSSSTDTQYF. The DNA for the CDR3 is TGTGCCAGCAGCTTATGGGCTACAGGGACTAGCAGTAGCACAGATACGCAGTATTTT.